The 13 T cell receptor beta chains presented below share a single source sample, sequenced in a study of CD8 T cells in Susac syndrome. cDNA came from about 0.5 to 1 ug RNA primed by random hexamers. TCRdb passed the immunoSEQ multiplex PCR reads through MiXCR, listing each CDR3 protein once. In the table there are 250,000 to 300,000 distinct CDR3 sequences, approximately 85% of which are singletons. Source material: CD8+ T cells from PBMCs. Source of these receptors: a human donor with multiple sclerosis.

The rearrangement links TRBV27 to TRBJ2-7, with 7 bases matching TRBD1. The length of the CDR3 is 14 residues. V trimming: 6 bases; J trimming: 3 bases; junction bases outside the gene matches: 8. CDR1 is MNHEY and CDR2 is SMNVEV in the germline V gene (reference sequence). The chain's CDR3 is CASSRTGVGYEQYF. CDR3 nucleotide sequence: TGTGCCAGCAGCCGAACAGGGGTCGGCTACGAGCAGTACTTC.

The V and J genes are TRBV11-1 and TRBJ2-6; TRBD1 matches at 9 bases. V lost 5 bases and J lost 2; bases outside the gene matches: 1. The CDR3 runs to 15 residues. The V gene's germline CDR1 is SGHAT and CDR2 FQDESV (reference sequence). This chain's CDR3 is CASSGTGTGANVLTF. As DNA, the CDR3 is TGTGCCAGCAGCGGGACAGGGACTGGGGCCAACGTCCTGACTTTC.

CDR3 region: CSVEWRARYGYTF. The CDR3 nucleotides read TGCAGCGTTGAGTGGCGGGCTCGCTATGGCTACACCTTC. The chain joins TRBV29-1 to TRBJ1-2, with no clear D. Germline CDR1 SQVTM, CDR2 ANQGSEA. The CDR3 totals 13 residues. Trimming cost V 3 bases and J 4 bases, with 12 bases left between them. The full variable domain, rest sourced from reference TRBV29-1 and TRBJ1-2, is SAVISQKPSRDICQRGTSLTIQCQVDSQVTMMFWYRQQPGQSLTLIATANQGSEATYESGFVIDKFPISRPNLTFSTLTVSNMSPEDSSIYLCSVEWRARYGYTFGSGTRLTVV.

The CDR3 sequence: CASIEKTGAPDEQFF. The CDR3 DNA is TGTGCCAGCATCGAAAAGACAGGGGCGCCGGATGAGCAGTTCTTC. The V and J genes are TRBV12-3 or TRBV12-4 and TRBJ2-1; 8 nucleotides agree with TRBD1. The CDR3 has 15 residues. J gave up 8 bases and V 7 bases, and 13 bases lay outside the gene matches.

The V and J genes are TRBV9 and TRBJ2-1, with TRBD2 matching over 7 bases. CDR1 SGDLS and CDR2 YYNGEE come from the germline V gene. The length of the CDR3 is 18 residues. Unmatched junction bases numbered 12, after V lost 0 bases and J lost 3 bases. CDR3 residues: CASSVAASWEGGYNEQFF. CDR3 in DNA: TGTGCCAGCAGCGTAGCGGCCTCGTGGGAGGGCGGCTACAATGAGCAGTTCTTC.

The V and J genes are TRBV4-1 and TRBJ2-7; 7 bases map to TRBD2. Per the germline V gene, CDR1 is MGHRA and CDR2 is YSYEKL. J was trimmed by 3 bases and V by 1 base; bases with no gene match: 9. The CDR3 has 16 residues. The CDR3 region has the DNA TGCGCCAGCAGCCAAGTTCCATCGGGAGGATTCTACGAGCAGTACTTC. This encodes CASSQVPSGGFYEQYF.

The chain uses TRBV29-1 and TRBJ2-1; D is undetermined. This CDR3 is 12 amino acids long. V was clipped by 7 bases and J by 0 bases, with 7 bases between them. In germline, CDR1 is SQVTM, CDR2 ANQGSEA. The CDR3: CSARSSYNEQFF. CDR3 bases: TGCAGCGCCAGAAGCTCCTACAATGAGCAGTTCTTC.

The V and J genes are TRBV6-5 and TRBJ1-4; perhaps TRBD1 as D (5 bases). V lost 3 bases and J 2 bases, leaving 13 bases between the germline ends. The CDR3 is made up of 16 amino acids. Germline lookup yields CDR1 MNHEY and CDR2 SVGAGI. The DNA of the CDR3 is TGTGCCAGCAGTTATCTGGCAGGGTCGACTAATGAAAAACTGTTTTTT. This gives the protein CASSYLAGSTNEKLFF.

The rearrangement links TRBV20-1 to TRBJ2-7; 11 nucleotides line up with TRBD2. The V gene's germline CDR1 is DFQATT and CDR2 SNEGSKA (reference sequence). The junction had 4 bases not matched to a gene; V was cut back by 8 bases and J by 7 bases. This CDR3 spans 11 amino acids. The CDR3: CSLAGGSEQYF. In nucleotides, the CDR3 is TGCAGTCTAGCGGGAGGATCTGAGCAGTACTTC.

The CDR3 DNA sequence: TGCGCCAGCAGCTTGGGGGCTCCAGGGGATAGCAATCAGCCCCAGCATTTT. It is translated as CASSLGAPGDSNQPQHF. The chain links TRBV5-1 to TRBJ1-5, with D perhaps matching TRBD1 (6 bases). This CDR3 is built from 17 residues. The V gene's germline CDR1 is SGHRS and CDR2 YFSETQ. V shed 0 bases and J shed 0 bases, with 13 bases lying between them. Full variable domain (remainder filled in from reference TRBV5-1 and TRBJ1-5): KAGVTQTPRYLIKTRGQQVTLSCSPISGHRSVSWYQQTPGQGLQFLFEYFSETQRNKGNFPGRFSGRQFSNSRSEMNVSTLELGDSALYLCASSLGAPGDSNQPQHFGDGTRLSIL.

The CDR3 spells CASSLSSGRAINEQFF. The DNA for the CDR3 is TGTGCCAGCAGCTTATCTAGCGGGAGGGCCATCAATGAGCAGTTCTTC. The genes are TRBV11-1 and TRBJ2-1, with 12 bases that match TRBD2. The J segment lost 6 bases and the V segment lost 2 bases, leaving 5 bases of the junction unmatched. Germline V CDR1 and CDR2: SGHAT, FQDESV (reference sequence). The CDR3 extends over 16 amino acids. The entire variable domain, with the rest obtained from reference TRBV11-1 and TRBJ2-1, is as follows: EAEVAQSPRYKITEKSQAVAFWCDPISGHATLYWYRQILGQGPELLVQFQDESVVDDSQLPKDRFSAERLKGVDSTLKIQPAELGDSAMYLCASSLSSGRAINEQFFGPGTRLTVL.

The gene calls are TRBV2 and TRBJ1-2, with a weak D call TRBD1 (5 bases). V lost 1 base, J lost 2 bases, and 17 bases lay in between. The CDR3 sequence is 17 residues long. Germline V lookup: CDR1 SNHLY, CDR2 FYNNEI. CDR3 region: CASSEVIGGKGNYGYTF. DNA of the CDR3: TGTGCCAGCAGTGAAGTTATCGGGGGGAAGGGGAACTATGGCTACACCTTC.

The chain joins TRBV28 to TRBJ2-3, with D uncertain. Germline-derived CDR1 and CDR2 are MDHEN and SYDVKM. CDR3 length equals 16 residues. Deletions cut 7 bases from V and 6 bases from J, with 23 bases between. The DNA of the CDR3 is TGTGCCAGCACCCCCGGCGACCCGACCCCGGCGGATACGCAGTATTTT. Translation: CASTPGDPTPADTQYF.